This passage covers 29 T cell receptor beta chains from one sample sequenced in a study of CD8+ T cells in alopecia areata (dated by TCRdb to 2016 to 2018). The time point tag for this specimen amounts to: 20 to 30 weeks on oral tofacitinib. According to the study, the label for this sample's treatment or condition signals: oral pan-JAK inhibitor, 5-10 mg twice daily. Preparation of the library involved the immunoSEQ multiplex PCR assay. To provide template for TCR sequencing, every sample had RNA extracted and reverse transcribed into cDNA. TCRdb stores this immuneACCESS table with in-frame sequences only. Part of the clones is absent; in the studies checked, under half of the shortfall reflects unresolved V genes, and no reason is known for the rest. Here the sample has about 120,000 clones; around 50% occur a single time. The top ten clones comprise less than 15% of the sample. Here the sequenced sample was CD8+ T cells sorted from blood, taken at week 24, from a patient treated with tofacitinib. The receptors stem from a human donor with alopecia areata.

The gene calls are TRBV13 and TRBJ2-5; 7 bases are shared with TRBD1. V shed 5 bases and J 2 bases; nucleotides not matched to a gene: 2. The CDR3 sequence is 13 residues long. Germline V gene data show CDR1 as PRHDT and CDR2 as FYEKMQ (reference sequence). CDR3 sequence (DNA): TGTGCCAGCAGCGTGGGACAGCAAGAGACCCAGTACTTC. Translation: CASSVGQQETQYF.

In this sample, this clone turned up a few times. The J gene is TRBJ2-1, the V gene TRBV29-1; 11 bases line up with TRBD2. Trimming at V came to 4 bases and at J to 10 bases, leaving 6 bases not matched to a gene. The CDR3 has 13 amino acids. The V gene's germline CDR1 is SQVTM and CDR2 ANQGSEA. CDR3 DNA: TGCAGCGTTGGACTAGCGGGGAAGCCCGAGCAGTTCTTC. Its translation is CSVGLAGKPEQFF.

V gene TRBV11-1 combines with J gene TRBJ2-5; D ambiguous. Germline V gives CDR1 SGHAT, CDR2 FQDESV (reference sequence). Deletions cut 5 bases from V and 2 bases from J, with 12 bases between. The CDR3 loop spans 14 amino acids. The CDR3 is CASSPGEDQETQYF. DNA of the CDR3: TGTGCCAGCAGCCCAGGAGAGGATCAAGAGACCCAGTACTTC. The full variable domain, with the rest looked up from reference TRBV11-1 and TRBJ2-5, is EAEVAQSPRYKITEKSQAVAFWCDPISGHATLYWYRQILGQGPELLVQFQDESVVDDSQLPKDRFSAERLKGVDSTLKIQPAELGDSAMYLCASSPGEDQETQYFGPGTRLLVL.

This rearrangement joins TRBV2 to TRBJ2-5; 13 positions match TRBD2. After removal of 8 bases from V and 5 bases from J, the junction contained 2 bases not matched to a gene. CDR1 and CDR2 from the germline V gene are SNHLY and FYNNEI. The length of the CDR3 is 13 residues. This CDR3 reads CASGTSGEETQYF. DNA of the CDR3: TGTGCCAGCGGGACTAGCGGGGAGGAGACCCAGTACTTC.

This clone was seen a few times. The CDR3 DNA is TGCGCCAGCAGCCACGGACAGGGGATCTCCTACGAGCAGTACTTC. This gives the protein CASSHGQGISYEQYF. This rearrangement joins TRBV4-3 to TRBJ2-7, with 9 bases matching TRBD1. CDR3 length equals 15 residues. Germline V gives CDR1 LGHNA, CDR2 YSLEER. V lost 3 bases, J lost 0 bases, and 3 bases stayed unmatched.

The chain combines TRBV27 with TRBJ2-2, with TRBD1 identical over 9 bases. The V segment lost 2 bases and the J segment 4 bases; nucleotides outside the gene matches: 2. CDR3 length: 15 amino acids. Germline V gene sequence: CDR1 MNHEY, CDR2 SMNVEV (reference sequence). The CDR3 sequence: CASSLGTGTTGELFF. CDR3 in DNA: TGTGCCAGCAGTTTAGGGACAGGGACCACCGGGGAGCTGTTTTTT.

This chain links TRBV13 with TRBJ1-4, with 7 bases lining up with TRBD1. Germline values: CDR1 PRHDT, CDR2 FYEKMQ (reference sequence). The CDR3 has 14 amino acids. J was trimmed by 6 bases and V by 5 bases; bases with no gene match: 6. CDR3: CASSPNTGDEKLFF. CDR3 coding DNA: TGTGCCAGCAGCCCAAATACAGGGGATGAAAAACTGTTTTTT.

V usage is TRBV5-6 and J usage is TRBJ2-5; the D call may be TRBD1 or TRBD2 (5 bases each). V lost 1 base and J lost 2, with 12 bases in between. The germline CDR1 and CDR2 sequences are SGHDT and YYEEEE. The CDR3 covers 15 residues. The CDR3 DNA is TGTGCCAGCAGCTTGATCCGGGACGGACAAGAGACCCAGTACTTC. Translation: CASSLIRDGQETQYF.

The chain recombines TRBV4-1 with TRBJ1-3, with a weak D call TRBD1 (5 bases). The germline V gene encodes CDR1 MGHRA and CDR2 YSYEKL. The CDR3 is 15 residues long. V was pared by 4 bases and J by 4 bases, with 14 bases between. CDR3 residues: CASSPSGASGNTIYF. Written as DNA, the CDR3 is TGCGCCAGCAGCCCGAGTGGGGCTTCCGGAAACACCATATATTTT.

CDR3 coding DNA: TGTGCCACCAGCCCTCAATCTAGCGCCTCTTTTTACAATGAGCAGTTCTTC. Encoded protein: CATSPQSSASFYNEQFF. This rearrangement joins TRBV15 to TRBJ2-1, with D perhaps TRBD2 (6 bases). Germline CDR1 LNHNV, CDR2 YYDKDF (reference sequence). V was pared by 5 bases and J by 4 bases, with 21 bases between. The CDR3 has 17 amino acids.

This clone was found a few times. This chain connects TRBV6-5 to TRBJ2-7, with D perhaps TRBD1 (6 bases). The CDR3 totals 13 residues. Germline V lookup: CDR1 MNHEY, CDR2 SVGAGI. V dropped 2 bases and J dropped 3 bases, with 8 bases sitting between them. The CDR3 DNA is TGTGCCAGCAGTTACGGCAGGGGCTACGAGCAGTACTTC. Its translation is CASSYGRGYEQYF.

This clone was picked up one time. The gene calls are TRBV27 and TRBJ1-1; 10 bases match TRBD1. V gave up 2 bases and J gave up 8 bases; unmatched junction bases: 14. CDR1 MNHEY and CDR2 SMNVEV come from the germline V gene (reference sequence). CDR3 length: 17 amino acids. The CDR3, as DNA: TGTGCCAGCAGTTTAGGGCCGGGCTCCGGGACAGGGGTGGAAGCTTTCTTT. This sequence encodes CASSLGPGSGTGVEAFF.

The chain combines TRBV5-1 with TRBJ2-4; the D is unclear. Trimming cost V 6 bases and J 0 bases, with 7 bases left between them. The CDR3 length is 13 residues. Germline V lookup: CDR1 SGHRS, CDR2 YFSETQ. DNA for the CDR3: TGCGCCAGCACGGATGGAGCCAAAAACATTCAGTACTTC. Its translation is CASTDGAKNIQYF.

This clone was seen more than once but under ten times. The V call is TRBV6-6, the J call TRBJ2-5; D is unclear. V was pared by 6 bases and J by 1 base, with 12 bases between. The CDR3 runs to 14 residues. From germline, CDR1 is MNHNY and CDR2 SVGAGI (reference sequence). The CDR3 DNA sequence: TGTGCCAGCAGCCGTTTCGGGTCCCAAGAGACCCAGTACTTC. As protein: CASSRFGSQETQYF.

This chain links TRBV4-1 with TRBJ1-6; 7 bases agree with TRBD1. Trimming took 0 bases from V and 7 from J; bases not matched to a gene: 12. Looked up from germline, CDR1 is MGHRA and CDR2 is YSYEKL. The CDR3 spans 18 residues. The CDR3 region is CASSQDGIGQVYNSPLHF. CDR3 nucleotide sequence: TGCGCCAGCAGCCAAGACGGGATCGGACAGGTTTACAATTCACCCCTCCACTTT.

Here the CDR3 reads CASSPVDGGTDTQYF. The CDR3, as DNA: TGTGCCAGCAGCCCAGTAGACGGGGGCACAGATACGCAGTATTTT. This rearrangement joins TRBV7-9 to TRBJ2-3; TRBD2 might be the D (5 bases). This CDR3 is built from 15 residues. V was trimmed by 5 bases and J by 1 base, leaving 13 bases between them. The germline V gene encodes CDR1 SEHNR and CDR2 FQNEAQ (reference sequence).

In this sample, this clone turned up a few times. The chain has TRBV25-1 and TRBJ2-1; perhaps TRBD2 as D (6 bases). V gave up 2 bases and J gave up 8 bases, with 13 bases separating them. The CDR3 spans 14 residues. Germline CDR1 and CDR2: MGHDK and SYGVNS. CDR3 in DNA: TGTGCCAGCAGTGAAAGGGGAGGCCTCGATGAGCAGTTCTTC. It specifies CASSERGGLDEQFF.

CDR3 DNA: TGCGCCAGCAGCACACGACTAGCGGGGCGCACAGATACGCAGTATTTT. Encoded protein: CASSTRLAGRTDTQYF. J is TRBJ2-3 and V is TRBV5-1, with 11 bases lining up with TRBD2. V lost 4 bases and J lost 1; bases outside the gene matches: 5. CDR1 is SGHRS, CDR2 YFSETQ, per germline. The CDR3 consists of 16 residues.

V is TRBV11-2 and J is TRBJ2-3, with D tentatively TRBD1 or TRBD2 (5 bases each). CDR1 and CDR2 (germline): SGHAT, FQNNGV. The CDR3 runs to 16 residues. V was cut by 5 bases and J by 3 bases, with 18 bases left in between. CDR3: CASSPPTGTATDTQYF. CDR3 nucleotides: TGTGCCAGCAGCCCCCCGACCGGGACCGCAACAGATACGCAGTATTTT.

This clone has more than one count but fewer than ten. V gene TRBV11-2 combines with J gene TRBJ2-1, with D perhaps matching TRBD1 (5 bases). Germline V lookup: CDR1 SGHAT, CDR2 FQNNGV. The V end was cut by 1 base, the J end by 2 bases, with 12 bases between. The CDR3 runs to 16 residues. CDR3 region: CASSLGPGSPYNEQFF. CDR3 sequence (DNA): TGTGCCAGCAGCTTAGGTCCAGGGTCCCCCTACAATGAGCAGTTCTTC. The variable domain in full, completed from reference TRBV11-2 and TRBJ2-1, reads EAGVAQSPRYKIIEKRQSVAFWCNPISGHATLYWYQQILGQGPKLLIQFQNNGVVDDSQLPKDRFSAERLKGVDSTLKIQPAKLEDSAVYLCASSLGPGSPYNEQFFGPGTRLTVL.

This chain uses TRBV30 with TRBJ1-2; D is undetermined. The CDR3 extends over 11 amino acids. Germline assignment: CDR1 GTSNPN and CDR2 SVGIG (reference sequence). The V end was cut by 0 bases, the J end by 9 bases, with 8 bases between. CDR3 nucleotides: TGTGCCTGGAGTGTGGGGATTAGCTACACCTTC. This sequence encodes CAWSVGISYTF.

The chain carries TRBV19 and TRBJ2-3, with 9 bases matching TRBD2. The CDR3 loop spans 17 amino acids. Germline assignment: CDR1 LNHDA and CDR2 SQIVND (reference sequence). Unmatched junction bases numbered 10, after V lost 6 bases and J lost 0 bases. CDR3 sequence (DNA): TGTGCCAGTAGAGCCCTGAGCGGGGGGTCTAGCACAGATACGCAGTATTTT. Residues: CASRALSGGSSTDTQYF.

This clone was observed a few times. The chain is built from TRBV7-9 and TRBJ2-1; D remains unclear. V dropped 4 bases and J dropped 11 bases, with 24 bases sitting between them. In germline, CDR1 is SEHNR, CDR2 FQNEAQ (reference sequence). The CDR3 length is 16 residues. CDR3 coding DNA: TGTGCCAGCAGCTCCGGAGTAGGTGCTAAAGGGCTTCAGCAGTTCTTC. It is translated as CASSSGVGAKGLQQFF. The complete variable domain, with remaining parts taken from reference TRBV7-9 and TRBJ2-1, reads DTGVSQNPRHKITKRGQNVTFRCDPISEHNRLYWYRQTLGQGPEFLTYFQNEAQLEKSRLLSDRFSAERPKGSFSTLEIQRTEQGDSAMYLCASSSGVGAKGLQQFFGPGTRLTVL.

The chain recombines TRBV15 with TRBJ2-1, with 7 nucleotides matching TRBD1. The CDR3 sequence is 16 residues long. Germline CDR1 LNHNV, CDR2 YYDKDF (reference sequence). V was pared by 3 bases and J by 4 bases, with 9 bases of the junction left unmatched. This chain's CDR3 is CATSRKMTGMYNEQFF. Written as DNA, the CDR3 is TGTGCCACCAGCAGGAAGATGACAGGGATGTACAATGAGCAGTTCTTC.

The chain couples TRBV30 to TRBJ1-1; D gene ambiguous. There are 12 residues in the CDR3. The germline CDR1 and CDR2 sequences are GTSNPN and SVGIG (reference sequence). Trimming cost V 0 bases and J 10 bases, with 12 bases left between them. CDR3 protein: CAWSVGSGLAFF. For the CDR3, the DNA is TGTGCCTGGAGTGTAGGGTCAGGCTTAGCTTTCTTT. The full variable domain, with the rest looked up from reference TRBV30 and TRBJ1-1, is SQTIHQWPATLVQPVGSPLSLECTVEGTSNPNLYWYRQAAGRGLQLLFYSVGIGQISSEVPQNLSASRPQDRQFILSSKKLLLSDSGFYLCAWSVGSGLAFFGQGTRLTVV.

In this sample, this clone turned up a few times. In the same sample, other DNA sequences code for this CDR3. The chain has TRBV29-1 and TRBJ2-2; no reliable D call. In germline, CDR1 is SQVTM, CDR2 ANQGSEA. CDR3 length equals 16 residues. V lost 1 base, J lost 1 base, and 13 bases lay in between. CDR3 sequence reads: CSVEVLRAGNTGELFF. The CDR3 DNA reads TGCAGCGTTGAAGTCCTTAGGGCAGGGAACACCGGGGAGCTGTTTTTT.

V is TRBV30 and J is TRBJ2-1; no clear D gene. Germline V gene sequence: CDR1 GTSNPN, CDR2 SVGIG (reference sequence). With 5 bases removed from V and 7 bases from J, the gap between germline ends came to 12 bases. The CDR3 sequence is 12 residues long. As DNA, the CDR3 is TGTGCCTGGGAACGCGCCCTGAATGAGCAGTTCTTC. This encodes CAWERALNEQFF.

This clone was seen more than once but under ten times. The rearrangement uses TRBV9 and TRBJ1-2; D is unclear. The germline V gene has CDR1 SGDLS and CDR2 YYNGEE. The germline V and J ends were trimmed by 0 bases and 7 bases, with 19 bases remaining between them. The CDR3 has 16 amino acids. The CDR3: CASSVEGAAAVGGYTF. For the CDR3, the DNA is TGTGCCAGCAGCGTAGAGGGTGCGGCGGCTGTGGGTGGCTACACCTTC.

The chain has TRBV6-6 and TRBJ2-7; no firm D call. Germline V gene data show CDR1 as MNHNY and CDR2 as SVGAGI (reference sequence). Deletions cut 6 bases from V and 4 bases from J, with 16 bases between. This CDR3 contains 14 residues. The CDR3 bases are TGTGCCAGCAGCCTCGAATTGAGCCGGTACGAGCAGTACTTC. Translated: CASSLELSRYEQYF.